One sample yielded the 13 T cell receptor beta chains listed below, sequenced in a study of PD-L1 blockade in urothelial cancer. Time point described: pretreatment peripheral blood. Some clones are missing from TCRdb's copy, which holds only in-frame ones; the method was immunoSEQ multiplex PCR. The sample shows 98,000 or so clones, roughly 90% of them seen only once. Sequences were derived from PBMCs, sampled around atezolizumab (anti-PD-L1) treatment. These TCRs come from a man aged 55 to 70 with urothelial cancer.

This chain links TRBV9 with TRBJ1-1, with D possibly matching TRBD1 (5 bases). Germline CDR1 is SGDLS and CDR2 is YYNGEE. The CDR3 covers 13 residues. Trimming removed 1 base at V and 3 bases at J, with 7 bases between. The CDR3 reads CASSVQGDTEAFF. The CDR3 DNA reads as TGTGCCAGCAGCGTACAAGGGGACACTGAAGCTTTCTTT.

This chain connects TRBV19 to TRBJ1-3; 11 nucleotides agree with TRBD1. The CDR3 loop spans 17 amino acids. Germline V gene sequence: CDR1 LNHDA, CDR2 SQIVND (reference sequence). The J segment lost 2 bases and the V segment lost 3 bases, leaving 6 bases of the junction unmatched. The CDR3 reads CASSIGLGQGAGNTIYF. Here the CDR3 DNA reads TGTGCCAGTAGTATCGGGCTGGGACAGGGGGCTGGAAACACCATATATTTT. Full variable domain (outside the CDR3, taken from reference TRBV19 and TRBJ1-3): DGGITQSPKYLFRKEGQNVTLSCEQNLNHDAMYWYRQDPGQGLRLIYYSQIVNDFQKGDIAEGYSVSREKKESFPLTVTSAQKNPTAFYLCASSIGLGQGAGNTIYFGEGSWLTVV.

The chain carries TRBV29-1 and TRBJ2-5; D is perhaps TRBD2 (6 bases). The germline V and J ends were trimmed by 7 bases and 0 bases, with 15 bases remaining between them. The germline V gene has CDR1 SQVTM and CDR2 ANQGSEA. The CDR3 is made up of 14 amino acids. CDR3 DNA: TGCAGCGCTCTCTCCCGGGACTACCAAGAGACCCAGTACTTC. Translation: CSALSRDYQETQYF.

The chain is built from TRBV4-1 and TRBJ2-7, with TRBD1 matching 12 bases. Germline loops: CDR1 MGHRA, CDR2 YSYEKL. The CDR3 consists of 16 residues. Unmatched junction bases numbered 4, after V lost 1 base and J lost 3 bases. Written as DNA, the CDR3 is TGCGCCAGCAGCCAAGCGGGACAGGGGGCTTTCTACGAGCAGTACTTC. It translates to CASSQAGQGAFYEQYF.

This sequence joins TRBV7-9 and TRBJ1-1; TRBD1 might be the D (6 bases). The CDR3 runs 14 residues. Germline CDR1 and CDR2: SEHNR and FQNEAQ (reference sequence). Trimming took 3 bases from V and 4 from J, leaving 12 bases between them. The CDR3 region is CASSFEGVSTEAFF. The CDR3 DNA follows: TGTGCCAGCAGCTTCGAGGGGGTGAGCACTGAAGCTTTCTTT.

The chain couples TRBV12-1 to TRBJ2-7; the tabulated D call, TRBD2, remains unverified against the DNA. TRBV12-1 is designated a pseudogene. There are 13 residues in the CDR3. The DNA of the CDR3 is TGTGCCAGCAGCCACAGCGGGGGCTACGAGCAGTACTTC. Protein: CASSHSGGYEQYF.

The genes are TRBV15 and TRBJ2-7; possible D gene TRBD2, 6 bases. V was shortened by 0 bases and J by 4 bases, with 13 bases between the two germline ends. CDR1 is LNHNV and CDR2 is YYDKDF in the germline V gene (reference sequence). The CDR3 is made up of 15 amino acids. Written as DNA, the CDR3 is TGTGCCACCAGCAGAGATGTTTGGAGGGCGTACGAGCAGTACTTC. As protein: CATSRDVWRAYEQYF.

The gene calls are TRBV2 and TRBJ2-5; 9 nucleotides line up with TRBD1. The trim removed 5 bases at V and 3 bases at J, leaving 4 bases unmatched. CDR1 SNHLY and CDR2 FYNNEI come from the germline V gene. This CDR3 has 14 amino acids. The CDR3 coding sequence is TGTGCCAGCAGTTCGACAGGGGGGGAAGAGACCCAGTACTTC. Amino acids: CASSSTGGEETQYF. Looking up the rest from reference TRBV2 and TRBJ2-5 gives the full variable domain: EPEVTQTPSHQVTQMGQEVILRCVPISNHLYFYWYRQILGQKVEFLVSFYNNEISEKSEIFDDQFSVERPDGSNFTLKIRSTKLEDSAMYFCASSSTGGEETQYFGPGTRLLVL.

CDR3 sequence: CASSRPGLDYNEQFF. The CDR3 DNA follows: TGTGCCAGCAGCCGTCCGGGACTCGACTACAATGAGCAGTTCTTC. V is TRBV5-6 and J is TRBJ2-1, with TRBD2 as a possible D gene (6 bases). The CDR3 is made up of 15 amino acids. Germline lookup yields CDR1 SGHDT and CDR2 YYEEEE. Trimming shortened V by 4 bases and J by 3 bases, and 14 bases separated the two germline ends. The full variable domain, rest sourced from reference TRBV5-6 and TRBJ2-1, is DAGVTQSPTHLIKTRGQQVTLRCSPKSGHDTVSWYQQALGQGPQFIFQYYEEEERQRGNFPDRFSGHQFPNYSSELNVNALLLGDSALYLCASSRPGLDYNEQFFGPGTRLTVL.

A few counts support this clone. The V and J genes are TRBV7-3 and TRBJ2-1; D is possibly TRBD2 (6 bases). Germline assignment: CDR1 SGHTA and CDR2 FQGTGA. The length of the CDR3 is 14 residues. Trimming removed 0 bases at V and 6 bases at J, with 9 bases between. This chain's CDR3 is CASSLTGEVNEQFF. CDR3 DNA sequence: TGTGCCAGCAGCTTAACCGGGGAGGTCAATGAGCAGTTCTTC. The whole variable domain, filled in from reference TRBV7-3 and TRBJ2-1, reads GAGVSQTPSNKVTEKGKYVELRCDPISGHTALYWYRQSLGQGPEFLIYFQGTGAADDSGLPNDRFFAVRPEGSVSTLKIQRTERGDSAVYLCASSLTGEVNEQFFGPGTRLTVL.

The chain links TRBV30 to TRBJ2-3; D might be TRBD2 (7 bases). The CDR3 runs 16 residues. In germline, CDR1 is GTSNPN, CDR2 SVGIG (reference sequence). V was cut by 3 bases and J by 3 bases, with 19 bases left in between. This CDR3 reads CAWSAKGKGGTDTQYF. The CDR3, as DNA: TGTGCCTGGAGCGCAAAAGGGAAGGGGGGGACAGATACGCAGTATTTT.

J is TRBJ2-3 and V is TRBV11-3; unclear D gene. The CDR3 has 14 amino acids. From germline, CDR1 is SGHNT and CDR2 YENEEA. Trimming took 3 bases from V and 1 from J, leaving 8 bases between them. The CDR3 DNA reads TGTGCCAGCAGCTTTTCCGCGGGCACAGATACGCAGTATTTT. It yields the protein CASSFSAGTDTQYF.

V usage is TRBV5-4 and J usage is TRBJ1-2; D not certain. Trimming took off 4 bases at V and 5 bases at J, with 21 bases between the two ends. CDR3 length equals 16 residues. Per germline, CDR1 SGHNT and CDR2 YYREEE (reference sequence). CDR3 coding DNA: TGTGCCAGCAGCGAGACGGACTTCTCTTTAACTTATGGCTACACCTTC. This codes for CASSETDFSLTYGYTF. Variable domain in full (rest from reference TRBV5-4 and TRBJ1-2): ETGVTQSPTHLIKTRGQQVTLRCSSQSGHNTVSWYQQALGQGPQFIFQYYREEENGRGNFPPRFSGLQFPNYSSELNVNALELDDSALYLCASSETDFSLTYGYTFGSGTRLTVV.